Included here is one TCR beta chain sequence, with context. Its antigen is as yet unknown. Investigators separated out CD4+ T cells once 10 days of culture had passed. Documented for the person is a PCR-confirmed SARS-CoV-2 infection occurring between March and December 2020. Vaccine administered to participants consisted of two doses of either BNT162b2 or mRNA-1273. This sample is drawn from a study of vaccination effects on CD4 cells after COVID-19. Clones were read by immunoSEQ multiplex PCR, and TCRdb kept only the in-frame ones, dropping some. This sample has 35,000 to 45,000 clones, with approximately 82% found just once. CDR3 length: 15 residues. Germline CDR1 and CDR2: SGHRS and YFSETQ. V lost 0 bases to trimming and J lost 3 bases, with 13 bases between them.

The receptor comes from a human donor who had a prior SARS-CoV-2 infection. The chain carries TRBV5-1 and TRBJ2-7; D remains ambiguous. The specimen comprised CD4+ T cells from PBMCs cultured without peptide, sampled after COVID-19 vaccination. The CDR3 DNA follows: TGCGCCAGCAGCTTGGATGTGGGCCCACACTACGAGCAGTACTTC. This gives the protein CASSLDVGPHYEQYF.